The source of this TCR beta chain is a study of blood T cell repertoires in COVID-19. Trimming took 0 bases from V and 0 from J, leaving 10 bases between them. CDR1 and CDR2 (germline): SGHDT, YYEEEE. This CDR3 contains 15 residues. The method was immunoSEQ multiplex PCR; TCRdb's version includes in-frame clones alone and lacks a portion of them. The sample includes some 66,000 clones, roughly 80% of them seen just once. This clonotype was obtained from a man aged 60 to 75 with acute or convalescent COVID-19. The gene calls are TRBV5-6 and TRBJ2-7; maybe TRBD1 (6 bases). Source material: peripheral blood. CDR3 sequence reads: CASSLVRDNSYEQYF. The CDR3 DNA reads TGTGCCAGCAGCTTGGTTCGGGACAACTCCTACGAGCAGTACTTC.